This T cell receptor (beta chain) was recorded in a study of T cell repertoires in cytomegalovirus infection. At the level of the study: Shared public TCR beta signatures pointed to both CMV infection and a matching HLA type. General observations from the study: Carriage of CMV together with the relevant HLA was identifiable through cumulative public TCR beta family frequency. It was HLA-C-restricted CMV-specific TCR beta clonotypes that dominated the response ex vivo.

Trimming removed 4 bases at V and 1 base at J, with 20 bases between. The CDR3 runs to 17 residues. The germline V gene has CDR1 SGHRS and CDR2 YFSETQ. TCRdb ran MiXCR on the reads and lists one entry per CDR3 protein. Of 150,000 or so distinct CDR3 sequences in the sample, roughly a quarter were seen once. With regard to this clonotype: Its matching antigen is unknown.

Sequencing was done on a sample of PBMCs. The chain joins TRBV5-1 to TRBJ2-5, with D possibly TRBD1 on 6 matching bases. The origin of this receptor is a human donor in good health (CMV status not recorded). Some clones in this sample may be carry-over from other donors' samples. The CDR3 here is CASSNTLTGPFQETQYF. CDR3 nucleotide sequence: TGCGCCAGCAGCAACACCCTGACAGGTCCTTTCCAAGAGACCCAGTACTTC.